Presented here are 29 T cell receptor beta chains from one specimen sequenced in a study of spatial heterogeneity in lung cancer. TCRdb reprocessed the 5' RACE reads via MiXCR and lists one record per CDR3 protein. The table lists 18,000 or so distinct CDR3 sequences, 9.2% of them singletons, with less than 25% in the top ten. Time point reported: blood at routine non-recurrence follow-up after resection. The material was PBMCs, obtained at follow-up. These receptors were obtained from a male donor with early-stage non-small cell lung cancer.

This clonotype was found many times. The genes are TRBV9 and TRBJ1-4; TRBD1 aligns across 9 bases. The CDR3 is made up of 14 amino acids. Germline V gene sequence: CDR1 SGDLS, CDR2 YYNGEE. Trimming removed 2 bases from V and 6 bases from J; junction bases left unmatched: 2. DNA for the CDR3: TGTGCCAGCAGCGTGGGACAGGGTTATGAAAAACTGTTTTTT. Its translation: CASSVGQGYEKLFF.

This chain links TRBV20-1 with TRBJ2-1; the match to TRBD2 covers 8 bases. CDR1 is DFQATT and CDR2 is SNEGSKA in the germline V gene (reference sequence). The ends lost 3 bases at V and 7 bases at J; junction bases unmatched: 5. The CDR3 totals 13 residues. The CDR3 DNA reads as TGCAGTGCTAGCGGGGGGGCTTGGAATGAGCAGTTCTTC. The encoded protein is CSASGGAWNEQFF.

This clonotype was detected ten times or more. V gene TRBV11-2 combines with J gene TRBJ2-7, with 8 bases identical to TRBD1. From germline, CDR1 is SGHAT and CDR2 FQNNGV. This CDR3 spans 14 amino acids. V lost 1 base and J lost 2; bases outside the gene matches: 1. The CDR3 sequence: CASSLGTGTYEQYF. In DNA form, the CDR3 reads TGTGCCAGCAGCTTAGGGACAGGGACCTACGAGCAGTACTTC.

This clonotype was seen at least ten times. The V and J genes are TRBV6-2 or TRBV6-3 and TRBJ1-5, with D hard to call. Trimming took 5 bases from V and 1 from J, leaving 18 bases between them. This CDR3 comprises 17 residues. The V gene's germline CDR1 is MNHEY and CDR2 SVGEGT. CDR3 region: CASSHDNSGVSNQPQHF. CDR3 in DNA: TGTGCCAGCAGTCACGACAATTCCGGGGTCAGCAATCAGCCCCAGCATTTT.

Concerning this clonotype: A much larger clone lies one base from this, so it may be a read error. The chain carries TRBV29-1 and TRBJ2-5, with unresolved D. Germline CDR1 SQVTM, CDR2 ANQGSEA. The V end lost 7 bases, the J end lost 0 bases, and 6 bases lay between the germline ends. The CDR3 is 11 residues long. CDR3 in amino acids: CSATNQETQYF. CDR3 coding DNA: TGCAGCGCCACTAACCAAGAGACCCAGTACTTC.

This clonotype has at least ten counts. The chain links TRBV28 to TRBJ2-7; D not certain. Trimming pared 3 bases from V and 0 bases from J, leaving 9 bases between. The CDR3 consists of 14 residues. Per the germline V gene, CDR1 is MDHEN and CDR2 is SYDVKM. The CDR3 DNA reads as TGTGCCAGCAGTTTTGAACAGAGCTCCTACGAGCAGTACTTC. Translated, it gives CASSFEQSSYEQYF. The full variable domain, in which reference TRBV28 and TRBJ2-7 provide the parts outside the CDR3, is DVKVTQSSRYLVKRTGEKVFLECVQDMDHENMFWYRQDPGLGLRLIYFSYDVKMKEKGDIPEGYSVSREKKERFSLILESASTNQTSMYLCASSFEQSSYEQYFGPGTRLTVT.

This clonotype was seen a handful of times. CDR3 amino acids: CASSQDGAGAFYEQYF. The CDR3 DNA follows: TGTGCCAGCAGCCAAGACGGAGCGGGAGCATTCTACGAGCAGTACTTC. The chain joins TRBV14 to TRBJ2-7, with 8 bases fitting TRBD2. The junction had 7 bases not matched to a gene; V was cut back by 0 bases and J by 3 bases. The germline gives CDR1 SGHDN, CDR2 FVKESK. The CDR3 covers 16 residues.

The sample holds many counts of this clonotype. The V gene is TRBV3-1, the J gene TRBJ1-2; D is perhaps TRBD1 (5 bases). The CDR3 totals 19 residues. V was trimmed by 0 bases and J by 3 bases, leaving 23 bases between them. Germline values: CDR1 LGHDT, CDR2 YNNKEL (reference sequence). The CDR3: CASSQDLGTIKEVDYGYTF. CDR3 bases: TGTGCCAGCAGCCAAGATCTAGGGACTATCAAGGAGGTCGACTATGGCTACACCTTC.

This clonotype appeared many times. This sequence joins TRBV27 and TRBJ2-7, with D perhaps matching TRBD2 (6 bases). Germline values: CDR1 MNHEY, CDR2 SMNVEV (reference sequence). V shed 8 bases and J shed 0 bases, with 11 bases lying between them. The CDR3 is made up of 13 amino acids. CDR3 in DNA: TGTGCCAGCCGGGGGACCGCCTCCTACGAGCAGTACTTC. Its protein is CASRGTASYEQYF.

This clonotype was seen ten or more times. The genes are TRBV7-9 and TRBJ2-7, with D uncertain. V was cut by 4 bases and J by 0 bases, with 7 bases left in between. Germline CDR1 SEHNR, CDR2 FQNEAQ (reference sequence). The CDR3 loop spans 13 amino acids. Written as DNA, the CDR3 is TGTGCCAGCAGCTCCATGAGCTCCTACGAGCAGTACTTC. Encoded protein: CASSSMSSYEQYF.

This clonotype was picked up many times. The J gene is TRBJ1-2, the V gene TRBV3-1; 7 bases match TRBD1. J was trimmed by 5 bases and V by 4 bases; bases with no gene match: 7. Per the germline V gene, CDR1 is LGHDT and CDR2 is YNNKEL (reference sequence). The CDR3 is 14 amino acids. DNA for the CDR3: TGTGCCAGCAGCCTTTTAGCAGGGGGTTATGGCTACACCTTC. Its protein product is CASSLLAGGYGYTF.

The chain is built from TRBV27 and TRBJ2-1; D is unclear. The CDR3 loop spans 12 amino acids. V was clipped by 1 base and J by 9 bases, with 7 bases between them. CDR1 and CDR2 (germline): MNHEY, SMNVEV (reference sequence). CDR3 residues: CASSLLEGEQFF. In DNA form, the CDR3 reads TGTGCCAGCAGTTTATTGGAAGGTGAGCAGTTCTTC.

This clonotype occurred many times. The V and J genes are TRBV6-5 and TRBJ2-6; no definite D call. V was trimmed by 2 bases and J by 0 bases, leaving 2 bases between them. The CDR3 loop spans 14 amino acids. Germline values: CDR1 MNHEY, CDR2 SVGAGI. CDR3 nucleotide sequence: TGTGCCAGCAGTTACGGCTCTGGGGCCAACGTCCTGACTTTC. Its protein is CASSYGSGANVLTF.

This clonotype was seen repeatedly, ten times or more. This chain uses TRBV4-1 with TRBJ1-2; weak D call: TRBD1 (5 bases). From germline, CDR1 is MGHRA and CDR2 YSYEKL. V shed 0 bases and J shed 4 bases, with 9 bases lying between them. There are 14 residues in the CDR3. CDR3 sequence reads: CASSQDGGTYGYTF. CDR3 DNA: TGCGCCAGCAGCCAAGATGGGGGTACCTATGGCTACACCTTC.

This clonotype was counted at least ten times. The rearrangement links TRBV19 to TRBJ2-1; no firm D call. Trimming removed 3 bases at V and 3 bases at J, with 0 bases between. This CDR3 comprises 11 residues. Germline assignment: CDR1 LNHDA and CDR2 SQIVND (reference sequence). The CDR3 protein is CASSIYNEQFF. In DNA form, the CDR3 reads TGTGCCAGTAGTATCTACAATGAGCAGTTCTTC. The full variable domain, its missing parts supplied by reference TRBV19 and TRBJ2-1, is DGGITQSPKYLFRKEGQNVTLSCEQNLNHDAMYWYRQDPGQGLRLIYYSQIVNDFQKGDIAEGYSVSREKKESFPLTVTSAQKNPTAFYLCASSIYNEQFFGPGTRLTVL.

The V gene is TRBV27, the J gene TRBJ2-5; TRBD2 matches at 9 bases. Germline V gene lookup returns CDR1 MNHEY and CDR2 SMNVEV (reference sequence). V lost 4 bases to trimming and J lost 1 base; unmatched junction nucleotides: 4. The CDR3 loop spans 15 amino acids. Here the CDR3 DNA reads TGTGCCAGCAGTTGGCTAGCGGGGAGCCAAGAGACCCAGTACTTC. This sequence encodes CASSWLAGSQETQYF.

V is TRBV2 and J is TRBJ1-6, with 8 bases matching TRBD1. Germline V gene lookup returns CDR1 SNHLY and CDR2 FYNNEI. The J segment lost 6 bases and the V segment lost 5 bases, leaving 6 bases of the junction unmatched. The CDR3 runs 15 residues. In DNA form, the CDR3 reads TGTGCCAGCAGTCCCTCTACAGGGGGTAATTCACCCCTCCACTTT. Protein product: CASSPSTGGNSPLHF.

Many counts were recorded for this clonotype. This rearrangement joins TRBV21-1 to TRBJ2-1. TRBV21-1 is given as a pseudogene. The CDR3 runs to 13 residues. CDR3 nucleotide sequence: TGTGCCAGCACCACAAAGGGTCTCAATGAGCAGTTCTTC. It yields the protein CASTTKGLNEQFF.

This clonotype is termed medium-sized. The gene calls are TRBV19 and TRBJ2-7; TRBD2 agrees at 8 bases. The CDR3 is made up of 16 amino acids. The V gene's germline CDR1 is LNHDA and CDR2 SQIVND (reference sequence). V shed 5 bases and J 3 bases; nucleotides not matched to a gene: 12. The CDR3 loop is CASSPGGGQGFYEQYF. The CDR3 coding sequence is TGTGCCAGTAGTCCCGGCGGGGGGCAGGGGTTCTACGAGCAGTACTTC.

The table lists this clonotype with many counts. The J gene is TRBJ2-3, the V gene TRBV10-2; D gene ambiguous. The germline V gene encodes CDR1 WSHSY and CDR2 SAAADI. Trimming took off 5 bases at V and 1 base at J, with 10 bases between the two ends. The CDR3 has 14 amino acids. In DNA, the CDR3 is TGCGCCAGCAGTTTCGGTGGGGGCACAGATACGCAGTATTTT. It is translated as CASSFGGGTDTQYF.

There are many counts of this clonotype. The genes are TRBV6-5 and TRBJ1-4, with TRBD1 identical over 10 bases. With V trimmed by 6 bases and J by 8 bases, 12 bases remained unmatched. CDR1 is MNHEY, CDR2 SVGAGI, per germline. This CDR3 spans 16 amino acids. The CDR3 DNA reads TGTGCCAGCAGCCATGGACAGGGGGAGGTTCAGGAAAAACTGTTTTTT. Translating gives CASSHGQGEVQEKLFF.

Many counts were recorded for this clonotype. This chain links TRBV6-2 or TRBV6-3 with TRBJ1-1; 7 nucleotides line up with TRBD1. The germline gives CDR1 MNHEY, CDR2 SVGEGT. This CDR3 contains 14 residues. V shed 2 bases, J shed 2 bases, and the junction held 2 bases outside the gene matches. The CDR3 nucleotides read TGTGCCAGCAGTTACGGACAGGTTAACACTGAAGCTTTCTTT. Translated: CASSYGQVNTEAFF.

This clonotype was detected a few times. This chain connects TRBV7-9 to TRBJ1-5, with D unresolved. The CDR3 runs 15 residues. Trimming removed 5 bases from V and 5 bases from J, with 16 bases in between. Per the germline V gene, CDR1 is SEHNR and CDR2 is FQNEAQ (reference sequence). The CDR3 loop is CASSQATVDDQPQHF. As DNA, the CDR3 is TGTGCCAGCAGCCAGGCGACGGTAGACGATCAGCCCCAGCATTTT.

This chain links TRBV5-6 with TRBJ2-7, with D perhaps TRBD1 or TRBD2 (7 bases each). With 4 bases removed from V and 1 base from J, the gap between germline ends came to 18 bases. This CDR3 spans 16 amino acids. Germline lookup yields CDR1 SGHDT and CDR2 YYEEEE. The CDR3 DNA reads as TGTGCCAGCAGCCTCAGGGGAGGGGGCCGGTCCTACGAGCAGTACTTC. Its translation: CASSLRGGGRSYEQYF.

This clonotype was observed many times. V gene TRBV12-3 or TRBV12-4 combines with J gene TRBJ2-1; 9 nucleotides align to TRBD1. Losses at the gene ends were 5 bases for V and 8 bases for J; bases not matched to a gene: 7. The CDR3 loop spans 14 amino acids. CDR3 protein: CASSVTGGWDEQFF. CDR3 DNA sequence: TGTGCCAGCAGTGTTACAGGGGGCTGGGATGAGCAGTTCTTC.

This clonotype was recorded at least ten times. V and J are TRBV6-6 and TRBJ2-7; the match to TRBD1 covers 10 bases. The CDR3 consists of 15 residues. CDR1 MNHNY and CDR2 SVGAGI come from the germline V gene (reference sequence). Trimming cost V 6 bases and J 3 bases; bases outside gene matches: 8. The CDR3 spells CASRTGTGAGYEQYF. The CDR3 bases are TGTGCCAGCAGAACAGGGACAGGGGCTGGCTACGAGCAGTACTTC.

The chain is built from TRBV7-9 and TRBJ1-6; 10 nucleotides match TRBD1. V dropped 7 bases and J dropped 10; count of bases not matched to a gene: 13. The CDR3 contains 16 residues. Germline values: CDR1 SEHNR, CDR2 FQNEAQ (reference sequence). The DNA for the CDR3 is TGTGCCAGCAACAGCTTTGGACAGGGGGACGGGTCACCCCTCCACTTT. Translated, it gives CASNSFGQGDGSPLHF.

The table lists this clonotype with many counts. J is TRBJ2-2 and V is TRBV4-1, with TRBD2 identical over 9 bases. Germline CDR1 and CDR2: MGHRA and YSYEKL. V dropped 0 bases and J dropped 5; count of bases not matched to a gene: 10. The CDR3 sequence is 18 residues long. The CDR3 protein is CASSQEEAGGEGTGELFF. The CDR3 DNA follows: TGCGCCAGCAGCCAAGAAGAAGCGGGAGGTGAAGGTACCGGGGAGCTGTTTTTT.

This clonotype was seen many times. V and J are TRBV5-1 and TRBJ2-7; D might be TRBD1 (6 bases). The length of the CDR3 is 14 residues. In germline, CDR1 is SGHRS, CDR2 YFSETQ. The germline V and J ends were trimmed by 5 bases and 6 bases, with 18 bases remaining between them. The CDR3 protein is CASSEQGLSSEQYF. CDR3 nucleotide sequence: TGCGCCAGCAGTGAGCAGGGGCTCTCTAGCGAGCAGTACTTC. Full variable domain (remainder filled in from reference TRBV5-1 and TRBJ2-7): KAGVTQTPRYLIKTRGQQVTLSCSPISGHRSVSWYQQTPGQGLQFLFEYFSETQRNKGNFPGRFSGRQFSNSRSEMNVSTLELGDSALYLCASSEQGLSSEQYFGPGTRLTVT.